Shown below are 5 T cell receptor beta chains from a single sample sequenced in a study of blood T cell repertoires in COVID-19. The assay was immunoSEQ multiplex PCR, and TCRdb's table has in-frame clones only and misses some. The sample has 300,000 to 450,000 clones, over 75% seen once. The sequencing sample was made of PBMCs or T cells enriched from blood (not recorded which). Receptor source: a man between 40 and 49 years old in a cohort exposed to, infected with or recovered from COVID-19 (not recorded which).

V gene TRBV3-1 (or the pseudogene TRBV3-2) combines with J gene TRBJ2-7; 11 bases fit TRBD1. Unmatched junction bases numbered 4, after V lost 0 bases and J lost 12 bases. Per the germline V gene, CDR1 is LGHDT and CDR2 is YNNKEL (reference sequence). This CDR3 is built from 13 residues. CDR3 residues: CASSQDPGTGGYF. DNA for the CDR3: TGTGCCAGCAGCCAAGACCCAGGGACAGGGGGGTACTTC.

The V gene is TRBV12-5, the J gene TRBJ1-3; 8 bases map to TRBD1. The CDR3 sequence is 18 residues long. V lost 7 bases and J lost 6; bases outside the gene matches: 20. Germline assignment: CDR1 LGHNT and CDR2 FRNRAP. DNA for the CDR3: TGTGCTAGTGCCTTGTTGACTGGAGGTGGACAGGGCCTAAACACCATATATTTT. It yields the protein CASALLTGGGQGLNTIYF. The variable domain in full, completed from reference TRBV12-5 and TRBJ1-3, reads DARVTQTPRHKVTEMGQEVTMRCQPILGHNTVFWYRQTMMQGLELLAYFRNRAPLDDSGMPKDRFSAEMPDATLATLKIQPSEPRDSAVYFCASALLTGGGQGLNTIYFGEGSWLTVV.

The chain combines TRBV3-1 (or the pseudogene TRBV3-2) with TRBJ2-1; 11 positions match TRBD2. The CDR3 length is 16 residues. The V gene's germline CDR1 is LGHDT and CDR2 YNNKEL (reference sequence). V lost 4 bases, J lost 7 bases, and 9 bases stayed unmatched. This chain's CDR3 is CASSLEWASGRNEQFF. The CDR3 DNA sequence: TGTGCCAGCAGCCTTGAGTGGGCTAGCGGGAGGAATGAGCAGTTCTTC.

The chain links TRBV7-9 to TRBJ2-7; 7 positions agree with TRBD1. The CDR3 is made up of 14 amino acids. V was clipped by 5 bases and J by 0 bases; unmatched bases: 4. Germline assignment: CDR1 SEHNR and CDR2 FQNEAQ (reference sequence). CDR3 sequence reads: CASSQRQGSYEQYF. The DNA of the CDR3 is TGTGCCAGCAGCCAGAGACAGGGCTCCTACGAGCAGTACTTC.

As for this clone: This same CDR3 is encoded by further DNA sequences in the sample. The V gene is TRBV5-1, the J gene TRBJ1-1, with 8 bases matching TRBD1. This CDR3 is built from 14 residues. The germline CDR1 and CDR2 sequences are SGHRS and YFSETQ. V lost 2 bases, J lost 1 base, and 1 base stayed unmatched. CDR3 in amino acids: CASSFDRGNTEAFF. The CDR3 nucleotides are TGCGCCAGCAGCTTCGACAGGGGGAACACTGAAGCTTTCTTT. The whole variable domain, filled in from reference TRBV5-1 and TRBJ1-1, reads KAGVTQTPRYLIKTRGQQVTLSCSPISGHRSVSWYQQTPGQGLQFLFEYFSETQRNKGNFPGRFSGRQFSNSRSEMNVSTLELGDSALYLCASSFDRGNTEAFFGQGTRLTVV.